The rows below give T cell receptor beta chains drawn from one sample of a study of siplizumab effects on memory and regulatory T cells. The repertoire was sequenced with immunoSEQ multiplex PCR; TCRdb's copy has only in-frame clones and lacks some. The sample records some 100,000 clones, roughly 92% being singletons. Material for sequencing was Tregs sorted from blood. The receptors come from a human donor in good health. Each CDR3 is given with its conserved first and last residue. D genes are given only for firm matches. Clone size appears in some rows only: once, few, many, or a class for an expanded clone.

v_call: TRBV7-2; j_call: TRBJ2-7; cdr3_length: 16; d_call: TRBD2; clone_size: -; cdr3_aa: CASSLVGVAGVLEQYF; cdr3_nt: TGTGCCAGCAGCTTAGTAGGGGTAGCGGGAGTCTTAGAGCAGTACTTC
v_call: TRBV5-4; j_call: TRBJ2-1; cdr3_length: 15; d_call: -; clone_size: -; cdr3_aa: CASSLSGSSYNEQFF; cdr3_nt: TGTGCCAGCAGCTTGAGTGGTAGCTCCTACAATGAGCAGTTCTTC
v_call: TRBV5-8; j_call: TRBJ2-7; cdr3_length: 14; d_call: TRBD1; clone_size: -; cdr3_aa: CASSPGTGRIEQYF; cdr3_nt: TGTGCCAGCAGCCCCGGGACAGGGCGTATCGAGCAGTACTTC
v_call: TRBV6-5; j_call: TRBJ2-2; cdr3_length: 15; d_call: -; clone_size: -; cdr3_aa: CASSTSAVGTGELFF; cdr3_nt: TGTGCCAGCAGCACCAGCGCGGTGGGGACCGGGGAGCTGTTTTTT
v_call: TRBV5-1; j_call: TRBJ2-1; cdr3_length: 15; d_call: -; clone_size: once; cdr3_aa: CASSLSGGARGEQFF; cdr3_nt: TGCGCCAGCAGCTTGTCGGGCGGGGCCCGGGGTGAGCAGTTCTTC
v_call: TRBV28; j_call: TRBJ2-7; cdr3_length: 14; d_call: -; clone_size: -; cdr3_aa: CASSFPSGIYEQYF; cdr3_nt: TGTGCCAGCAGTTTCCCCTCAGGGATCTACGAGCAGTACTTC
v_call: TRBV5-6; j_call: TRBJ2-5; cdr3_length: 13; d_call: TRBD1; clone_size: -; cdr3_aa: CASSWDRSETQYF; cdr3_nt: TGTGCCAGCAGCTGGGACAGATCGGAGACCCAGTACTTC
v_call: TRBV7-8; j_call: TRBJ2-3; cdr3_length: 16; d_call: TRBD2; clone_size: once; cdr3_aa: CASSPRGSGSVDTQYF; cdr3_nt: TGTGCCAGCAGCCCCCGCGGGAGCGGGAGCGTAGATACGCAGTATTTT
v_call: TRBV15; j_call: TRBJ1-4; cdr3_length: 16; d_call: -; clone_size: -; cdr3_aa: CATSKRSGATNEKLFF; cdr3_nt: TGTGCCACCAGCAAACGCTCGGGGGCAACTAATGAAAAACTGTTTTTT
v_call: TRBV28; j_call: TRBJ1-4; cdr3_length: 16; d_call: -; clone_size: -; cdr3_aa: CASKIAWGADNEKLFF; cdr3_nt: TGTGCCAGCAAAATAGCATGGGGGGCGGATAATGAAAAACTGTTTTTT
v_call: TRBV5-1; j_call: TRBJ1-1; cdr3_length: 14; d_call: -; clone_size: -; cdr3_aa: CASSLDWGGTEAFF; cdr3_nt: TGCGCCAGCAGCTTGGACTGGGGGGGCACTGAAGCTTTCTTT
v_call: TRBV18; j_call: TRBJ2-3; cdr3_length: 16; d_call: -; clone_size: -; cdr3_aa: CASSPPGRPAGDTQYF; cdr3_nt: TGTGCCAGCTCACCACCCGGGCGTCCAGCCGGAGATACGCAGTATTTT
v_call: TRBV30; j_call: TRBJ2-7; cdr3_length: 17; d_call: TRBD1; clone_size: once; cdr3_aa: CAWSKALFGTGSDEQYF; cdr3_nt: TGTGCCTGGAGTAAAGCGCTTTTTGGGACAGGGTCGGATGAGCAGTACTTC
v_call: TRBV7-9; j_call: TRBJ2-1; cdr3_length: 15; d_call: TRBD2; clone_size: -; cdr3_aa: CASSFSGRVYNEQFF; cdr3_nt: TGTGCCAGCAGCTTTAGCGGGAGAGTTTACAATGAGCAGTTCTTC
v_call: TRBV7-2; j_call: TRBJ1-2; cdr3_length: 15; d_call: -; clone_size: -; cdr3_aa: CASSARRGANYGYTF; cdr3_nt: TGTGCCAGCAGCGCTAGACGGGGAGCTAACTATGGCTACACCTTC
v_call: TRBV9; j_call: TRBJ1-1; cdr3_length: 16; d_call: -; clone_size: -; cdr3_aa: CASSYRGADMNTEAFF; cdr3_nt: TGTGCCAGCAGTTATCGGGGGGCCGACATGAACACTGAAGCTTTCTTT
v_call: TRBV11-2; j_call: TRBJ1-1; cdr3_length: 15; d_call: -; clone_size: -; cdr3_aa: CASSLDPGWNTEAFF; cdr3_nt: TGTGCCAGCAGCTTAGATCCGGGTTGGAACACTGAAGCTTTCTTT
v_call: TRBV5-1; j_call: TRBJ2-3; cdr3_length: 15; d_call: TRBD2; clone_size: -; cdr3_aa: CASSLAGVLTDTQYF; cdr3_nt: TGCGCCAGCAGCCTAGCGGGAGTATTGACAGATACGCAGTATTTT
v_call: TRBV10-3; j_call: TRBJ2-6; cdr3_length: 17; d_call: -; clone_size: once; cdr3_aa: CAISESGTISGANVLTF; cdr3_nt: TGTGCCATCAGTGAGTCAGGCACCATCTCTGGGGCCAACGTCCTGACTTTC
v_call: TRBV10-3; j_call: TRBJ1-2; cdr3_length: 15; d_call: -; clone_size: -; cdr3_aa: CAISGGSSRENGYTF; cdr3_nt: TGTGCCATCAGTGGGGGCTCCAGCCGCGAAAATGGCTACACCTTC
v_call: TRBV6-5; j_call: TRBJ2-7; cdr3_length: 15; d_call: TRBD2; clone_size: -; cdr3_aa: CASSYMSGRAGEQYF; cdr3_nt: TGTGCCAGCAGTTATATGAGCGGGAGGGCCGGTGAGCAGTACTTC
v_call: TRBV5-1; j_call: TRBJ1-1; cdr3_length: 13; d_call: -; clone_size: -; cdr3_aa: CASSSDPNTEAFF; cdr3_nt: TGCGCCAGCAGTAGCGACCCGAACACTGAAGCTTTCTTT
v_call: TRBV7-9; j_call: TRBJ2-2; cdr3_length: 18; d_call: -; clone_size: -; cdr3_aa: CASRRLINSRNSTGELFF; cdr3_nt: TGTGCCAGCAGGCGACTGATTAATTCCCGTAATTCGACCGGGGAGCTGTTTTTT
v_call: TRBV18; j_call: TRBJ2-3; cdr3_length: 17; d_call: TRBD2; clone_size: -; cdr3_aa: CASSPLPTSGREDTQYF; cdr3_nt: TGTGCCAGCTCACCTCTCCCGACTAGCGGGAGGGAAGATACGCAGTATTTT
v_call: TRBV6-5; j_call: TRBJ1-5; cdr3_length: 13; d_call: -; clone_size: -; cdr3_aa: CASSVYSNQPQHF; cdr3_nt: TGTGCCAGCAGTGTGTATAGCAATCAGCCCCAGCATTTT
v_call: TRBV9; j_call: TRBJ2-3; cdr3_length: 12; d_call: -; clone_size: -; cdr3_aa: CASSASTDTQYF; cdr3_nt: TGTGCCAGCAGCGCTAGCACAGATACGCAGTATTTT
v_call: TRBV7-2; j_call: TRBJ2-2; cdr3_length: 18; d_call: TRBD2; clone_size: -; cdr3_aa: CASSLRTSGFANTGELFF; cdr3_nt: TGTGCCAGCAGCTTACGGACTAGCGGCTTCGCGAACACCGGGGAGCTGTTTTTT
v_call: TRBV28; j_call: TRBJ1-2; cdr3_length: 13; d_call: -; clone_size: -; cdr3_aa: CASLKQGLRGYTF; cdr3_nt: TGTGCCAGCTTAAAACAGGGCTTGCGAGGCTACACCTTC
v_call: TRBV6-1; j_call: TRBJ2-3; cdr3_length: 15; d_call: -; clone_size: -; cdr3_aa: CASKPRLISTDTQYF; cdr3_nt: TGTGCCAGCAAGCCCCGTCTGATTAGCACAGATACGCAGTATTTT
v_call: TRBV6-1; j_call: TRBJ2-5; cdr3_length: 15; d_call: TRBD1; clone_size: -; cdr3_aa: CASSIDRVIQETQYF; cdr3_nt: TGTGCCAGCAGTATAGACAGGGTCATCCAGGAGACCCAGTACTTC
v_call: TRBV18; j_call: TRBJ1-5; cdr3_length: 14; d_call: -; clone_size: -; cdr3_aa: CASSFRYSNQPQHF; cdr3_nt: TGTGCCAGCTCATTCAGGTATAGCAATCAGCCCCAGCATTTT
v_call: TRBV6-6; j_call: TRBJ1-1; cdr3_length: 13; d_call: -; clone_size: -; cdr3_aa: CASSLTGNTEAFF; cdr3_nt: TGTGCCAGCAGTTTGACGGGGAACACTGAAGCTTTCTTT
v_call: TRBV7-9; j_call: TRBJ1-1; cdr3_length: 16; d_call: -; clone_size: -; cdr3_aa: CASSFRGDSRPTEAFF; cdr3_nt: TGTGCCAGCAGCTTCCGAGGGGATAGCCGGCCCACTGAAGCTTTCTTT
v_call: TRBV6-4; j_call: TRBJ2-1; cdr3_length: 16; d_call: -; clone_size: -; cdr3_aa: CASSESPQPGHNEQFF; cdr3_nt: TGTGCCAGCAGTGAATCCCCCCAACCCGGCCACAATGAGCAGTTCTTC
v_call: TRBV5-1; j_call: TRBJ2-1; cdr3_length: 16; d_call: TRBD2; clone_size: -; cdr3_aa: CASSTTSGRSSDEQFF; cdr3_nt: TGCGCCAGCAGCACTACTAGCGGGAGATCCTCCGATGAGCAGTTCTTC
v_call: TRBV15; j_call: TRBJ1-4; cdr3_length: 14; d_call: TRBD1; clone_size: -; cdr3_aa: CATSRDRGSEKLFF; cdr3_nt: TGTGCCACCAGCAGAGACAGGGGGAGTGAAAAACTGTTTTTT
v_call: TRBV7-9; j_call: TRBJ2-7; cdr3_length: 14; d_call: TRBD1; clone_size: -; cdr3_aa: CASSKQGRAYEQYF; cdr3_nt: TGTGCCAGCAGCAAACAGGGGCGCGCCTACGAGCAGTACTTC
v_call: TRBV23-1; j_call: TRBJ1-1; cdr3_length: 15; d_call: TRBD1; clone_size: -; cdr3_aa: CASSRPGQPLTEAFF; cdr3_nt: TGCGCCAGCAGTCGTCCGGGACAGCCTCTCACTGAAGCTTTCTTT
v_call: TRBV18; j_call: TRBJ2-1; cdr3_length: 14; d_call: TRBD2; clone_size: -; cdr3_aa: CASSSTSGTDEQFF; cdr3_nt: TGTGCCAGCTCATCGACTAGCGGGACTGATGAGCAGTTCTTC
v_call: TRBV7-2; j_call: TRBJ1-5; cdr3_length: 15; d_call: -; clone_size: -; cdr3_aa: CASSFFGDKSKPQHF; cdr3_nt: TGTGCCAGCAGCTTTTTCGGGGATAAATCGAAGCCCCAGCATTTT
v_call: TRBV28; j_call: TRBJ2-7; cdr3_length: 18; d_call: TRBD2; clone_size: -; cdr3_aa: CASSFWGASGTRRREQYF; cdr3_nt: TGTGCCAGCAGTTTCTGGGGCGCTAGCGGGACCCGAAGGCGGGAGCAGTACTTC
v_call: TRBV2; j_call: TRBJ2-7; cdr3_length: 12; d_call: -; clone_size: -; cdr3_aa: CASFDPGQWQGF; cdr3_nt: TGTGCCAGCTTTGATCCGGGACAATGGCAGGGCTTC
v_call: TRBV5-1; j_call: TRBJ2-1; cdr3_length: 19; d_call: TRBD2; clone_size: -; cdr3_aa: CASSLASGAGTSGYNEQFF; cdr3_nt: TGCGCCAGCAGCTTGGCCTCGGGGGCCGGGACTAGCGGGTACAATGAGCAGTTCTTC
v_call: TRBV19; j_call: TRBJ2-5; cdr3_length: 13; d_call: TRBD2; clone_size: -; cdr3_aa: CASSRGGWETQYF; cdr3_nt: TGTGCCAGTAGTCGCGGGGGGTGGGAGACCCAGTACTTC
v_call: TRBV19; j_call: TRBJ1-2; cdr3_length: 17; d_call: -; clone_size: few; cdr3_aa: CASQYGRVRGSEDGYTF; cdr3_nt: TGTGCCAGTCAGTATGGCAGGGTTCGCGGTAGCGAAGATGGCTACACCTTC
v_call: TRBV11-2; j_call: TRBJ2-1; cdr3_length: 16; d_call: -; clone_size: -; cdr3_aa: CASSLDYVQKSNEQFF; cdr3_nt: TGTGCCAGCAGCTTAGATTACGTCCAGAAGTCCAATGAGCAGTTCTTC
v_call: TRBV2; j_call: TRBJ1-1; cdr3_length: 13; d_call: -; clone_size: -; cdr3_aa: CASRDRLNTEAFF; cdr3_nt: TGTGCCAGCAGAGACAGACTGAACACTGAAGCTTTCTTT
v_call: TRBV4-1; j_call: TRBJ2-1; cdr3_length: 17; d_call: TRBD2; clone_size: -; cdr3_aa: CASSQVRVAGQYNEQFF; cdr3_nt: TGCGCCAGCAGCCAAGTCAGGGTAGCGGGACAATACAATGAGCAGTTCTTC
v_call: TRBV11-1; j_call: TRBJ2-2; cdr3_length: 12; d_call: -; clone_size: -; cdr3_aa: CATSRGTGELFF; cdr3_nt: TGTGCCACCTCTAGGGGCACCGGGGAGCTGTTTTTT
v_call: TRBV19; j_call: TRBJ1-3; cdr3_length: 12; d_call: -; clone_size: -; cdr3_aa: CASSWPGNTIYF; cdr3_nt: TGTGCCAGTTCGTGGCCTGGAAACACCATATATTTT
v_call: TRBV7-7; j_call: TRBJ2-5; cdr3_length: 13; d_call: -; clone_size: -; cdr3_aa: CASSLRSPQTQYF; cdr3_nt: TGTGCCAGCAGCTTACGGTCTCCCCAGACCCAGTACTTC
v_call: TRBV9; j_call: TRBJ1-5; cdr3_length: 15; d_call: TRBD1; clone_size: -; cdr3_aa: CASSVEPGGHQPQHF; cdr3_nt: TGTGCCAGCAGCGTAGAGCCAGGGGGTCATCAGCCCCAGCATTTT
v_call: TRBV30; j_call: TRBJ2-7; cdr3_length: 16; d_call: TRBD1; clone_size: -; cdr3_aa: CAWRRNTGQGPYEQYF; cdr3_nt: TGTGCCTGGAGGAGGAACACCGGACAGGGCCCCTACGAGCAGTACTTC
v_call: TRBV10-3; j_call: TRBJ2-3; cdr3_length: 15; d_call: -; clone_size: -; cdr3_aa: CAISAGGPNIDTQYF; cdr3_nt: TGTGCCATCAGTGCCGGGGGTCCTAATATCGATACGCAGTATTTT
v_call: TRBV30; j_call: TRBJ1-4; cdr3_length: 12; d_call: -; clone_size: -; cdr3_aa: CAWGEGGEKLFF; cdr3_nt: TGTGCCTGGGGGGAAGGGGGGGAAAAACTGTTTTTT
v_call: TRBV28; j_call: TRBJ1-2; cdr3_length: 13; d_call: -; clone_size: -; cdr3_aa: CASSFDRFRSYTF; cdr3_nt: TGTGCCAGCAGTTTCGACAGGTTCCGGAGCTACACCTTC
v_call: TRBV5-1; j_call: TRBJ2-2; cdr3_length: 15; d_call: -; clone_size: -; cdr3_aa: CASSLGTTNTGELFF; cdr3_nt: TGCGCCAGCAGCTTGGGGACCACGAACACCGGGGAGCTGTTTTTT
v_call: TRBV4-1; j_call: TRBJ2-1; cdr3_length: 19; d_call: -; clone_size: -; cdr3_aa: CASSQDHGSTRTMGNEQFF; cdr3_nt: TGCGCCAGCAGCCAAGATCACGGCTCGACTAGAACAATGGGGAATGAGCAGTTCTTC
v_call: TRBV9; j_call: TRBJ2-1; cdr3_length: 18; d_call: TRBD2; clone_size: few; cdr3_aa: CASSVMADSTSGNHEQFF; cdr3_nt: TGTGCCAGCAGCGTAATGGCAGATTCGACTAGCGGGAACCATGAGCAGTTCTTC